The 17 T cell receptor beta chains in this list originate from one sample, sequenced in a study of T cell responses to AZD1222 COVID-19 vaccine. Sequenced by immunoSEQ multiplex PCR; TCRdb stores in-frame clones only, minus some. The sample contains more than 150,000 clones, 85% to 90% of which appear only once. The starting material was peripheral blood, obtained on day 0 of AZD1222 vaccination. These receptors were collected from an adult in good health.

This rearrangement joins TRBV12-3 or TRBV12-4 to TRBJ1-2; 7 bases fit TRBD1. The J segment lost 5 bases and the V segment lost 1 base, leaving 1 base of the junction unmatched. The CDR3 extends over 13 amino acids. CDR3 sequence (DNA): TGTGCCAGCAGTTTAGGGACAGGATATGGCTACACCTTC. Its protein product is CASSLGTGYGYTF.

This chain joins TRBV12-1 and TRBJ1-2; the listed D gene, TRBD1, was not tested against the DNA. TRBV12-1 counts as a pseudogene. This CDR3 region has 22 residues. Here the CDR3 DNA reads TGTGCCAGCAGCTCCCACCCTTACACCTCCCGGACAGGGACTATGCTTGAATGTGGCTACACCTTC. This encodes CASSSHPYTSRTGTMLECGYTF.

The chain combines TRBV5-6 with TRBJ2-5; TRBD2 agrees at 11 bases. CDR1 and CDR2 from the germline V gene are SGHDT and YYEEEE. The CDR3 runs to 16 residues. V gave up 2 bases and J gave up 3 bases; unmatched junction bases: 6. The CDR3 bases are TGTGCCAGCAGCTTTAAGACTAGCGGGAAGGAAGAGACCCAGTACTTC. It codes for CASSFKTSGKEETQYF.

The V and J genes are TRBV2 and TRBJ2-2; possibly TRBD2 for D (6 bases). Trimming cost V 5 bases and J 2 bases, with 18 bases left between them. From germline, CDR1 is SNHLY and CDR2 FYNNEI. The CDR3 has 17 amino acids. The CDR3 is CASSINPGDSNTGELFF. The DNA for the CDR3 is TGTGCCAGCAGTATAAACCCGGGAGACTCTAACACCGGGGAGCTGTTTTTT.

V and J are TRBV30 and TRBJ2-3, with D unclear. The CDR3 contains 15 residues. Trimming left V 0 bases short and J 6 bases short, with 16 bases between. Germline-derived CDR1 and CDR2 are GTSNPN and SVGIG (reference sequence). CDR3 DNA: TGTGCCTGGAGTGTACGTCAAGGGCAAGGGGATACGCAGTATTTT. As protein: CAWSVRQGQGDTQYF.

The V call is TRBV10-3, the J call TRBJ2-5; no clear D. Deletions cut 10 bases from V and 1 base from J, with 13 bases between. This CDR3 spans 13 amino acids. Germline CDR1 and CDR2: ENHRY and SYGVKD. The CDR3 DNA follows: TGTGCCACGAGGCGGCAATCCCAAGAGACCCAGTACTTC. Translating gives CATRRQSQETQYF.

The chain links TRBV9 to TRBJ2-5, with TRBD2 identical over 7 bases. CDR1 is SGDLS and CDR2 is YYNGEE in the germline V gene. V was clipped by 0 bases and J by 3 bases; unmatched bases: 5. This CDR3 is built from 15 residues. CDR3 region: CASSVEGRGKETQYF. CDR3 in DNA: TGTGCCAGCAGCGTAGAGGGGAGGGGAAAAGAGACCCAGTACTTC.

This chain joins TRBV4-2 and TRBJ1-6; 7 nucleotides align to TRBD1. The V gene's germline CDR1 is LGHNA and CDR2 YNFKEQ. Trimming at V came to 4 bases and at J to 0 bases, leaving 9 bases not matched to a gene. The CDR3 has 18 amino acids. This CDR3 reads CASSLGGRGSSYNSPLHF. The CDR3 nucleotides are TGTGCCAGCAGCCTAGGGGGCAGAGGGAGCTCCTATAATTCACCCCTCCACTTT.

This clone was counted only a few times. CDR3 protein: CASSQGQAQPQHF. The CDR3 DNA follows: TGTGCCAGCAGTCAGGGACAGGCACAGCCCCAGCATTTT. This rearrangement joins TRBV28 to TRBJ1-5; 8 nucleotides line up with TRBD1. Unmatched junction bases numbered 4, after V lost 5 bases and J lost 7 bases. Germline V lookup: CDR1 MDHEN, CDR2 SYDVKM. The length of the CDR3 is 13 residues.

This sequence joins TRBV3-1 (or the pseudogene TRBV3-2) and TRBJ1-5; TRBD1 matches at 8 bases. The CDR3 consists of 13 residues. Per germline, CDR1 LGHDT and CDR2 YNNKEL (reference sequence). The junction had 4 bases not matched to a gene; V was cut back by 3 bases and J by 9 bases. CDR3 DNA: TGTGCCAGCAGCCATGACAGGGGTCGGCCCCAGCATTTT. This encodes CASSHDRGRPQHF.

J is TRBJ1-6 and V is TRBV5-1, with a possible D match to TRBD1 (5 bases). This CDR3 is built from 18 residues. The V end lost 2 bases, the J end lost 7 bases, and 22 bases lay between the germline ends. The V gene's germline CDR1 is SGHRS and CDR2 YFSETQ. CDR3 in DNA: TGCGCCAGCAGCTTCTATCCCGGGACTAACACCCTCAATTCACCCCTCCACTTT. This translates into CASSFYPGTNTLNSPLHF.

The rearrangement links TRBV30 to TRBJ1-5; a weak D match, TRBD1 (6 bases). V was shortened by 3 bases and J by 4 bases, with 10 bases between the two germline ends. The CDR3 is 13 residues long. CDR1 GTSNPN and CDR2 SVGIG come from the germline V gene (reference sequence). CDR3 in amino acids: CAWRTDSNQPQHF. The CDR3 DNA sequence: TGTGCCTGGAGAACGGACAGTAATCAGCCCCAGCATTTT.

The gene calls are TRBV19 and TRBJ2-1; 8 bases fit TRBD2. Germline assignment: CDR1 LNHDA and CDR2 SQIVND (reference sequence). The CDR3 has 15 amino acids. The V segment lost 6 bases and the J segment 6 bases; nucleotides outside the gene matches: 10. CDR3 coding DNA: TGTGCCAGTAGCCTAAGCGGGGGAGGGTCCAATGAGCAGTTCTTC. This encodes CASSLSGGGSNEQFF.

The chain employs TRBV5-1 and TRBJ1-2, with D possibly TRBD1 on 5 matching bases. CDR3 length equals 15 residues. V was trimmed by 3 bases and J by 0 bases, leaving 12 bases between them. From germline, CDR1 is SGHRS and CDR2 YFSETQ. Here the CDR3 DNA reads TGCGCCAGCAGCTCACAGAGAGGGGCTAACTATGGCTACACCTTC. It yields the protein CASSSQRGANYGYTF.

V is TRBV5-1 and J is TRBJ1-4; TRBD1 aligns across 7 bases. Trimming removed 4 bases from V and 6 bases from J; junction bases left unmatched: 6. This CDR3 has 14 residues. Germline loops: CDR1 SGHRS, CDR2 YFSETQ. In DNA, the CDR3 is TGCGCCAGCAGCCTAGGGACAGCATATGAAAAACTGTTTTTT. It yields the protein CASSLGTAYEKLFF.

The chain has TRBV19 and TRBJ2-7; 7 positions match TRBD1. CDR3 length equals 15 residues. The V and J ends lost 3 bases and 0 bases, in that order; junction bases with no gene match: 5. The germline V gene encodes CDR1 LNHDA and CDR2 SQIVND (reference sequence). The CDR3 coding sequence is TGTGCCAGTAGTATCTTAGCAGGGGGCTCCTACGAGCAGTACTTC. This sequence encodes CASSILAGGSYEQYF.

The chain has TRBV4-1 and TRBJ1-1; 9 nucleotides agree with TRBD1. The CDR3 extends over 14 amino acids. CDR1 is MGHRA and CDR2 is YSYEKL in the germline V gene. Germline trimming cut 3 bases from V and 6 bases from J; bases unmatched to any gene: 5. The CDR3 bases are TGCGCCAGCAGCCACCCGGGACAGGGACCTGAAGCTTTCTTT. Translation gives CASSHPGQGPEAFF.